These 25 T cell receptor beta chains originate from one sample sequenced in a study of T-cell reconstitution after alpha-beta-depleted transplantation in children. As it was prepared, the TCRbeta library received unique molecular identifiers. TCRdb re-called the PCR reads with MiXCR, one entry per CDR3 protein. Of about 270,000 distinct CDR3 sequences in the sample, 9.9% were seen once. The source material was PBMCs from the stem cell graft donor, sampled from the stem cell graft. The source is a human donor who donated a stem cell graft to a child with SCID.

The CDR3 nucleotides are TGTGCCAGCATGGAGGGTTGGATAGGGGATACGCAGTATTTT. This translates into CASMEGWIGDTQYF. The J gene is TRBJ2-3, the V gene TRBV25-1, with D perhaps TRBD2 (6 bases). The CDR3 spans 14 residues. CDR1 is MGHDK and CDR2 is SYGVNS in the germline V gene. The ends were cut back, 7 bases at V and 6 bases at J, with 17 bases in the middle. Complete variable domain (other parts from reference TRBV25-1 and TRBJ2-3): EADIYQTPRYLVIGTGKKITLECSQTMGHDKMYWYQQDPGMELHLIHYSYGVNSTEKGDLSSESTVSRIRTEHFPLTLESARPSHTSQYLCASMEGWIGDTQYFGPGTRLTVL.

This sequence joins TRBV7-6 and TRBJ2-1, with D possibly matching TRBD1 (5 bases). Germline assignment: CDR1 SGHVS and CDR2 FNYEAQ. V dropped 5 bases and J dropped 7 bases, with 21 bases sitting between them. The CDR3 has 16 amino acids. DNA for the CDR3: TGTGCCAGCAGCCTGGACACCCCCAAGGGGTTGAATGAGCAGTTCTTC. As protein: CASSLDTPKGLNEQFF.

The chain links TRBV6-5 to TRBJ1-5, with TRBD1 identical over 8 bases. Germline values: CDR1 MNHEY, CDR2 SVGAGI. Germline trimming cut 4 bases from V and 5 bases from J; bases unmatched to any gene: 1. The length of the CDR3 is 13 residues. CDR3 DNA sequence: TGTGCCAGCAGTTCGGACAGGGATCAGCCCCAGCATTTT. Its protein is CASSSDRDQPQHF.

The chain recombines TRBV15 with TRBJ1-1; D unclear. The V gene lost 5 bases and the J gene lost 5 bases, with 18 bases spanning the gap. CDR1 is LNHNV, CDR2 YYDKDF, per germline (reference sequence). The CDR3 sequence is 15 residues long. The CDR3 region is CATSGTSGRETEAFF. The CDR3 coding sequence is TGTGCCACCAGCGGAACGTCGGGGAGGGAGACTGAAGCTTTCTTT. Drawing the rest from reference TRBV15 and TRBJ1-1, the complete variable domain is DAMVIQNPRYQVTQFGKPVTLSCSQTLNHNVMYWYQQKSSQAPKLLFHYYDKDFNNEADTPDNFQSRRPNTSFCFLDIRSPGLGDTAMYLCATSGTSGRETEAFFGQGTRLTVV.

This clonotype appeared many times. J is TRBJ2-5 and V is TRBV6-1; 9 bases line up with TRBD2. This CDR3 is built from 15 residues. With V trimmed by 7 bases and J by 2 bases, 8 bases remained unmatched. Germline CDR1 is MNHNS and CDR2 is SASEGT. CDR3 nucleotide sequence: TGTGCCAGCAAAACCGGCGGGGGGGCACAAGAGACCCAGTACTTC. Amino acids: CASKTGGGAQETQYF.

The V gene is TRBV2, the J gene TRBJ2-3, with unresolved D. Trimming cost V 7 bases and J 14 bases, with 19 bases left between them. CDR1 SNHLY and CDR2 FYNNEI come from the germline V gene. The CDR3 consists of 12 residues. The CDR3 reads CASKPVGRYAYF. CDR3 DNA: TGTGCCAGCAAGCCCGTGGGCCGATATGCGTATTTT.

The chain carries TRBV7-8 and TRBJ1-3; no clear D gene. V was pared by 1 base and J by 0 bases, with 7 bases between. CDR3 length equals 15 residues. Germline loops: CDR1 SGHVS, CDR2 FQNEAQ. The CDR3, as DNA: TGTGCCAGCAGCTTAGGAGACCTCTCTGGAAACACCATATATTTT. Translating it yields CASSLGDLSGNTIYF.

In this sample, this clonotype turned up a few times. The gene calls are TRBV12-3 or TRBV12-4 and TRBJ2-7; the D is unclear. The ends were cut back, 5 bases at V and 2 bases at J, with 16 bases in the middle. There are 15 residues in the CDR3. The CDR3: CASSPNIAQTYEQYF. CDR3 DNA: TGTGCCAGCAGTCCCAACATCGCCCAGACCTACGAGCAGTACTTC.

The table lists this clonotype with a few counts. The chain has TRBV5-1 and TRBJ1-1; 8 bases match TRBD1. The CDR3 extends over 13 amino acids. From germline, CDR1 is SGHRS and CDR2 YFSETQ. V was pared by 4 bases and J by 4 bases, with 3 bases of the junction left unmatched. The CDR3 coding sequence is TGCGCCAGCAGCCGGGACAGGCCCACTGAAGCTTTCTTT. It codes for CASSRDRPTEAFF.

This clonotype was seen more than once but under ten times. The CDR3 protein is CSARPGTGYEETQYF. The CDR3 nucleotides are TGCAGTGCTAGGCCAGGGACAGGGTACGAGGAGACCCAGTACTTC. The rearrangement uses TRBV20-1 and TRBJ2-5; 9 bases agree with TRBD1. The CDR3 is 15 residues long. J was trimmed by 5 bases and V by 3 bases; bases with no gene match: 10. Germline-derived CDR1 and CDR2 are DFQATT and SNEGSKA (reference sequence).

The CDR3 DNA follows: TGTGCCAGCAGCCATCCGTTCGGCGAGCAGTACTTC. Protein product: CASSHPFGEQYF. J is TRBJ2-7 and V is TRBV7-9; D unclear. Trimming took 5 bases from V and 6 from J, leaving 11 bases between them. Germline-derived CDR1 and CDR2 are SEHNR and FQNEAQ (reference sequence). The CDR3 has 12 amino acids.

The rearrangement uses TRBV10-2 and TRBJ1-2; TRBD1 is a possible D gene (6 bases). The CDR3 totals 11 residues. Germline loops: CDR1 WSHSY, CDR2 SAAADI. V was trimmed by 8 bases and J by 7 bases, leaving 11 bases between them. The CDR3 sequence is CASAGAGGYTF. The DNA of the CDR3 is TGCGCCAGCGCAGGGGCGGGTGGCTACACCTTC.

This chain links TRBV27 with TRBJ2-1, with 9 nucleotides matching TRBD1. The V gene's germline CDR1 is MNHEY and CDR2 SMNVEV (reference sequence). V shed 5 bases, J shed 10 bases, and the junction held 12 bases outside the gene matches. The CDR3 is made up of 15 amino acids. The CDR3 loop is CASSLSGTGFREQFF. Written as DNA, the CDR3 is TGTGCCAGCAGTCTCTCCGGGACAGGGTTCCGGGAGCAGTTCTTC.

This clonotype was seen a few times. V and J are TRBV7-9 and TRBJ2-3; 9 bases line up with TRBD1. Germline CDR1 SEHNR, CDR2 FQNEAQ (reference sequence). CDR3 length equals 16 residues. J was trimmed by 4 bases and V by 5 bases; bases with no gene match: 10. The CDR3 nucleotides read TGTGCCAGCAGCCCAGGGGACCGACAGGGGGCAGATACGCAGTATTTT. Protein: CASSPGDRQGADTQYF.

This clonotype occurred a few times. The V gene is TRBV27, the J gene TRBJ2-1; no firm D call. This CDR3 is 16 amino acids long. The germline gives CDR1 MNHEY, CDR2 SMNVEV (reference sequence). V gave up 2 bases and J gave up 0 bases, with 11 bases separating them. CDR3 sequence: CASSLTVVPSYNEQFF. The CDR3 DNA reads as TGTGCCAGCAGTTTAACGGTTGTACCCTCCTACAATGAGCAGTTCTTC.

Concerning this clonotype: One end of the junction varies from germline; a read error may be responsible. The chain links TRBV2 to TRBJ1-4; 12 bases are shared with TRBD1. Germline V CDR1 and CDR2: SNHLY, FYNNEI. This CDR3 contains 15 residues. The CDR3 region has the DNA TGTGCCAGCAGAGGGGACAGGGGGCTTATTGAAAGACTGTTTTTT. Encoded protein: CASRGDRGLIERLFF.

The chain couples TRBV12-3 or TRBV12-4 to TRBJ2-7, with 10 bases matching TRBD1. The CDR3 contains 14 residues. V dropped 2 bases and J dropped 5; count of bases not matched to a gene: 3. Here the CDR3 reads CASSLWDRGDEQYF. The DNA for the CDR3 is TGTGCCAGCAGTTTATGGGACAGGGGAGACGAGCAGTACTTC.

This clonotype was picked up a small number of times. The chain is built from TRBV21-1 and TRBJ2-4; the D segment call TRBD1 is taken from the table without a DNA check. TRBV21-1 is reported as a pseudogene. The CDR3 contains 17 residues. CDR3 coding DNA: TGTGCCAGCAGCGACCAAACAGGGGCCATAGGAGAAAACATTCAGTACTTC. Its translation is CASSDQTGAIGENIQYF.

The chain combines TRBV20-1 with TRBJ2-7; the match to TRBD2 covers 12 bases. This CDR3 has 15 residues. In germline, CDR1 is DFQATT, CDR2 SNEGSKA (reference sequence). Germline trimming cut 6 bases from V and 2 bases from J; bases unmatched to any gene: 8. The CDR3 DNA follows: TGCAGTGCAAGACTAGCGGGGGATCCTACCTACGAGCAGTACTTC. Its protein is CSARLAGDPTYEQYF.

This clonotype showed up many times. V gene TRBV3-1 combines with J gene TRBJ2-7; 8 nucleotides agree with TRBD1. The trim removed 4 bases at V and 4 bases at J, leaving 6 bases unmatched. CDR3 length equals 14 residues. In germline, CDR1 is LGHDT, CDR2 YNNKEL (reference sequence). The CDR3 DNA reads TGTGCCAGCAGCCCCTCCGGGACAGGATACGAGCAGTACTTC. Amino acids: CASSPSGTGYEQYF.

This clonotype was picked up a small number of times. The V and J genes are TRBV20-1 and TRBJ2-1; 9 bases fit TRBD1. Losses at the gene ends were 5 bases for V and 4 bases for J; bases not matched to a gene: 3. Germline CDR1 is DFQATT and CDR2 is SNEGSKA (reference sequence). This CDR3 is built from 13 residues. The DNA for the CDR3 is TGCAGTGCTCTCGGGACAGGGTACAATGAGCAGTTCTTC. Its translation is CSALGTGYNEQFF.

This clonotype was observed many times. The genes are TRBV6-5 and TRBJ2-3; D could derive from TRBD1 or TRBD2 (5 bases each). V lost 0 bases and J 3 bases, leaving 10 bases between the germline ends. The CDR3 length is 15 residues. Germline lookup yields CDR1 MNHEY and CDR2 SVGAGI. The CDR3 region is CASSYSVGRTDTQYF. The CDR3 nucleotides are TGTGCCAGCAGTTACTCGGTGGGACGGACAGATACGCAGTATTTT.

This chain joins TRBV12-3 or TRBV12-4 and TRBJ1-1; D is unclear. The V and J ends lost 1 base and 3 bases respectively, with 15 bases between them. This CDR3 spans 16 amino acids. The CDR3 region is CASSLERPRMDTEAFF. CDR3 DNA: TGTGCCAGCAGTTTAGAGCGCCCCAGGATGGACACTGAAGCTTTCTTT.

As regards this clonotype: Being one base from a much bigger clone, this may be a read error. The chain uses TRBV5-1 and TRBJ2-3, with 9 bases that match TRBD1. The CDR3 sequence is 18 residues long. The germline CDR1 and CDR2 sequences are SGHRS and YFSETQ. CDR3 sequence reads: CPSSFSNARTGDTDTQYF. CDR3 nucleotide sequence: TGCCCCAGCAGCTTTTCCAATGCAAGGACAGGGGACACAGATACGCAGTATTTT.

This clonotype was found a few times. The chain links TRBV5-1 to TRBJ2-5, with 7 bases lining up with TRBD1. The CDR3 spans 13 residues. CDR1 is SGHRS and CDR2 is YFSETQ in the germline V gene. The trim removed 4 bases at V and 2 bases at J, leaving 2 bases unmatched. The CDR3: CASSGGQQETQYF. For the CDR3, the DNA is TGCGCCAGCAGCGGGGGACAGCAAGAGACCCAGTACTTC. Complete variable domain (other parts from reference TRBV5-1 and TRBJ2-5): KAGVTQTPRYLIKTRGQQVTLSCSPISGHRSVSWYQQTPGQGLQFLFEYFSETQRNKGNFPGRFSGRQFSNSRSEMNVSTLELGDSALYLCASSGGQQETQYFGPGTRLLVL.